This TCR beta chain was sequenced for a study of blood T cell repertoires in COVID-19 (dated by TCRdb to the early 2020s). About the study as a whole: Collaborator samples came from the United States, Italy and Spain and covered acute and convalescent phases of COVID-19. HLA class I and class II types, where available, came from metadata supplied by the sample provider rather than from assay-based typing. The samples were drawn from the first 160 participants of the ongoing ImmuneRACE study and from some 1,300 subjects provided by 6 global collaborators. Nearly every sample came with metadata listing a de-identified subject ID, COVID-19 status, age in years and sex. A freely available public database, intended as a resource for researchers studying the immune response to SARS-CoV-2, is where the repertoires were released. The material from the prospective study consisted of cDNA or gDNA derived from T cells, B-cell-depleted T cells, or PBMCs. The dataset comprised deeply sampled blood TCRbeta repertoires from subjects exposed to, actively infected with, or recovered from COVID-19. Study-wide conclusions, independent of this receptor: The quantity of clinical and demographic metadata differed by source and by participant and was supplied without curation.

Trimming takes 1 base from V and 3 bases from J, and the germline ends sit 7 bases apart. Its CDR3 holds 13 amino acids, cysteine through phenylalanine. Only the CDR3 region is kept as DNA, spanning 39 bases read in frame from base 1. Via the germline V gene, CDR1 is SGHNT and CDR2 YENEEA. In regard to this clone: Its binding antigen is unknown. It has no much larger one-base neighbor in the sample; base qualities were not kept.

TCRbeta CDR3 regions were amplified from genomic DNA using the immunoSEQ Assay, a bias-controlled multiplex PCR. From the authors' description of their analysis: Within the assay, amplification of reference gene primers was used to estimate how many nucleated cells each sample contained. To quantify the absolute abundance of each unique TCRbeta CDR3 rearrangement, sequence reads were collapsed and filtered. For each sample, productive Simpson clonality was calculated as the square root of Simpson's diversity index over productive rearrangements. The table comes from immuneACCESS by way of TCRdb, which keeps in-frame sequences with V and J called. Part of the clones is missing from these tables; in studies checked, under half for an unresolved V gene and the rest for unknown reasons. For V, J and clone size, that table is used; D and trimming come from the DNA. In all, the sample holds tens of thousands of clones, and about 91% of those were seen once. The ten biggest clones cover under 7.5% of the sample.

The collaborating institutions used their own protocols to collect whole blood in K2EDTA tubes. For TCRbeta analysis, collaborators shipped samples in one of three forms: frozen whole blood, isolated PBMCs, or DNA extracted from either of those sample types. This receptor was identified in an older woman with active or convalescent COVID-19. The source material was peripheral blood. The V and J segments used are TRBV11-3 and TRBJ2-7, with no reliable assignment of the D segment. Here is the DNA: TGTGCCAGCAGCTTAGGCCCAGGCTACGAGCAGTACTTC. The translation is CASSLGPGYEQYF.